This TCR beta chain appears in the sequencing data of a study of blood T cells in healthy people across ages. This clonotype was seen only a few times. Using a J-beta primer mix together with a sample-barcoded 5' primer, a second PCR was run for roughly 6 to 11 cycles. A single record per CDR3 protein comes from TCRdb applying MiXCR to the 5' RACE reads. The sample shows about 1.6 million distinct CDR3 sequences, 30% to 40% of them seen only once. The CDR3 is 15 residues long. Germline values: CDR1 SEHNR, CDR2 FQNEAQ (reference sequence). V lost 1 base and J 4 bases, leaving 13 bases between the germline ends.

The source is a young woman in good health. The sample was blood. The chain carries TRBV7-9 and TRBJ2-5, with D unclear. The CDR3 is CASSLVLATTETQYF. CDR3 DNA: TGTGCCAGCAGCTTAGTACTCGCTACGACAGAGACCCAGTACTTC.